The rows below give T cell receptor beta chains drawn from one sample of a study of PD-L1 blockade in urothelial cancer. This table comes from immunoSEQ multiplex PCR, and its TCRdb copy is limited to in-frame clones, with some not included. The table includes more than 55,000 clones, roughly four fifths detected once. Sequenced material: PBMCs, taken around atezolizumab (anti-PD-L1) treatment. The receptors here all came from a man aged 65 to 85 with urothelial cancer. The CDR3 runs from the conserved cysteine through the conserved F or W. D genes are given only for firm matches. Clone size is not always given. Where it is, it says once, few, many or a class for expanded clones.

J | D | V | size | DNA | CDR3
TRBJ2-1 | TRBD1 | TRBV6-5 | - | TGTGCCAGCAGTTGGGGACAGGGGGGTCCCTACAATGAGCAGTTCTTC | CASSWGQGGPYNEQFF
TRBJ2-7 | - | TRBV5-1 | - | TGCGCCAGCAGCTTGGGGGGAGAAGACGAGCAGTACTTC | CASSLGGEDEQYF
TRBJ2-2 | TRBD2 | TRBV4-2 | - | TGTGCCAGCAAAGTAGCGGGAGGGGCGAACACCGGGGAGCTGTTTTTT | CASKVAGGANTGELFF
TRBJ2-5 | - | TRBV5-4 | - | TGTGCCAGCAGCTTGGGCAGGGCAGAGACCCAGTACTTC | CASSLGRAETQYF
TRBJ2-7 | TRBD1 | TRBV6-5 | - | TGTGCCAGCAGTTACTCTCAGGGGGCTAGGTACGAGCAGTACTTC | CASSYSQGARYEQYF
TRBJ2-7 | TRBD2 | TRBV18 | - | TGTGCCAGCTCACCGGGGACTAGCGGGGGGAGGCGCGAGCAGTACTTC | CASSPGTSGGRREQYF
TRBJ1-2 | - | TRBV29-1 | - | TGCAGCGTTGATGGAGCGAACTATGGCTACACCTTC | CSVDGANYGYTF
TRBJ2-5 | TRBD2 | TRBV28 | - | TGTGCCAGCAGTTTCGAGAGCGGGAGTTTGGAGACCCAGTACTTC | CASSFESGSLETQYF
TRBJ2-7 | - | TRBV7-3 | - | TGTGCCAGCAGTTTGGCCCCATCCGACTCCTACGAGCAGTACTTC | CASSLAPSDSYEQYF
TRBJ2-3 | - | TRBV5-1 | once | TGCGCCAGCAGCCCGATTGACAGAGATACGCAGTATTTT | CASSPIDRDTQYF
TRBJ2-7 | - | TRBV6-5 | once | TGTGCCAGCAGTTACGACGGCGGCTACGAGCAGTACTTC | CASSYDGGYEQYF
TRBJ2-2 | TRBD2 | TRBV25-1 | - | TGTGCCAGCAGTACACAAAGGACTAGCGGGAGTGTAGCCGGGGAGCTGTTTTTT | CASSTQRTSGSVAGELFF
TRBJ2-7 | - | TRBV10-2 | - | TGCGCCAGCAGTAATACAGGGACCCACGAGCAGTACTTC | CASSNTGTHEQYF
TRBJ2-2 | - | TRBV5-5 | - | TGTGCCAGCAGCTTGGGAGATCGCACCGGGGAGCTGTTTTTT | CASSLGDRTGELFF
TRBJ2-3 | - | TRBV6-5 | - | TGTGCCAGCAGGCTCGGGGGGCCCCCAGATACGCAGTATTTT | CASRLGGPPDTQYF
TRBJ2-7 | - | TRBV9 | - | TGTGCCAGCAGCTCTCAGGACACTTCCCACGAGCAGTACTTC | CASSSQDTSHEQYF
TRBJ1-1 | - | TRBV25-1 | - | TGTGCCAGCAGTGTGACAGGGAACACTGAAGCTTTCTTT | CASSVTGNTEAFF
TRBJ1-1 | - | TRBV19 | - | TGTGCCAGTAGTGATTCAGGGGTCCTCAACACTGAAGCTTTCTTT | CASSDSGVLNTEAFF
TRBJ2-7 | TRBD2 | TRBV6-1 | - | TGTGCCAGCAGTGAAGGCTGGGGACTAGCGGGAGACCGGGACTTC | CASSEGWGLAGDRDF
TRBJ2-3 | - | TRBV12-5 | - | TGTGCTAGTGGTTTGTCTACGGGAAGGGTGGATACGCAGTATTTT | CASGLSTGRVDTQYF
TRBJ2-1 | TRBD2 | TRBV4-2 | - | TGTGCCAGCAGCCAAGATATCGAGCGGGAGGGCGGGCAGTTCTTC | CASSQDIEREGGQFF
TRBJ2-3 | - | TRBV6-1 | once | TGTGCCAGCAGTGAACGAACGGGAGTGGGAGATACGCAGTATTTT | CASSERTGVGDTQYF
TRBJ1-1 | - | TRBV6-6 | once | TGTGCCAGCGGCGGCGGCGCGGGCGCAGAGAACACTGAAGCTTTCTTT | CASGGGAGAENTEAFF
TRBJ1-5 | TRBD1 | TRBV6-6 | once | TGTGCCAGCAGTTCAACAGGGGAGTGGAGGCCCCAGCATTTT | CASSSTGEWRPQHF
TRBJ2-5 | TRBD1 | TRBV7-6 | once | TGTGCCAGCAGCTTAGCTGGGACAGTACAAGAGACCCAGTACTTC | CASSLAGTVQETQYF
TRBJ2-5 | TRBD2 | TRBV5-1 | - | TGCGCCAGCAGCACCCAAGCGGGGGGGCGTCTTGAGACCCAGTACTTC | CASSTQAGGRLETQYF
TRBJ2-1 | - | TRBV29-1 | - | TGCAGCGTTGAAGAGCCCCAGGACAATGAGCAGTTCTTC | CSVEEPQDNEQFF
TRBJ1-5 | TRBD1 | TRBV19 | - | TGTGCCAGTAGTATGACAGGGTGGCGGGATCAGCCCCAGCATTTT | CASSMTGWRDQPQHF
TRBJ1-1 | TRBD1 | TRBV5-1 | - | TGCGCCAGCAGCTTGGGGTCAGGGGGAGAGGGGACTGAAGCTTTCTTT | CASSLGSGGEGTEAFF
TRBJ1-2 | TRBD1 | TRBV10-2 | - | TGCGCCAGCGCCCCAGGACAGGGGGACTATGGCTACACCTTC | CASAPGQGDYGYTF
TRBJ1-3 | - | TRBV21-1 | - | TGTGCCAGCAGCAGTCGAATTGGCGTCGGGAACACCATATATTTT | CASSSRIGVGNTIYF
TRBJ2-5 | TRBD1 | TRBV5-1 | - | TGCGCCAGCAGCTTGGATGACAGGGGGCGGGAGACCCAGTACTTC | CASSLDDRGRETQYF
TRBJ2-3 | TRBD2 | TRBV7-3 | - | TGTGCCAGCAGCTCCCGGGGGGGCGAGGGTACGCAGTATTTT | CASSSRGGEGTQYF
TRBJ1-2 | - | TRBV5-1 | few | TGCGCCAGCAGCACTTCAACAGGGAACTATGGCTACACCTTC | CASSTSTGNYGYTF
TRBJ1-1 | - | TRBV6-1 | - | TGTGCCAGCAGTGAGAGCTCAGGGAACACTGAAGCTTTCTTT | CASSESSGNTEAFF
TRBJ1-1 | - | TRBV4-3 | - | TGCGCCAGCAGCCAGGTAAGGGAGGCTGAAGCTTTCTTT | CASSQVREAEAFF
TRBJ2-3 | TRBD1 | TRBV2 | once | TGTGCCAGCATTATAAGGACAGGGGGCCCAGATACGCAGTATTTT | CASIIRTGGPDTQYF
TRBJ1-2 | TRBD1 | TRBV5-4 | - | TGTGCCAGCAGCGGGGGTGGGACAGCCCGGGAAGGCTACACCTTC | CASSGGGTAREGYTF
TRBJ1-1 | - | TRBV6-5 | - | TGTGCCAGCAGTCTACAGTCTTCCAACACTGAAGCTTTCTTT | CASSLQSSNTEAFF
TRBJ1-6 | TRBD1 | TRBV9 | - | TGTGCCAGCAGCCCCTTTCCGGGACAGCTTAATTCACCCCTCCACTTT | CASSPFPGQLNSPLHF
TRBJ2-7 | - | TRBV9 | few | TGTGCCAGCAGCCCCCAACAGGGAGCCTACGAGCAGTACTTC | CASSPQQGAYEQYF
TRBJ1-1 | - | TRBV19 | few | TGTGCCAGTACCCCCCGGGGGGGGTATGAAGCTTTCTTT | CASTPRGGYEAFF
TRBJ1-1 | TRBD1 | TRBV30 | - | TGTGCCTTCTTTGCCCCGGCAGGGGGCGCGTGGGGCACTGAAGCTTTCTTT | CAFFAPAGGAWGTEAFF
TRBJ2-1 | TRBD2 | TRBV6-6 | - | TGTGCCAGCAGCCCCGGGAGGAGTGAGCAGTTCTTC | CASSPGRSEQFF
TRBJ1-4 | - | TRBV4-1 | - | TGCGCCAGCAGCCCCAGGACAAGGGGAGGTGCTCGGACTAATGAAAAACTGTTTTTT | CASSPRTRGGARTNEKLFF
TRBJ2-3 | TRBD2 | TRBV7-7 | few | TGTGCCAGCAGCCCAGGACTAGCGGGGGGCACAGATACGCAGTATTTT | CASSPGLAGGTDTQYF
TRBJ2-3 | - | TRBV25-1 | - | TGTGCCAGCAGTGACCCAGGGGCGCGAAGCACAGATACGCAGTATTTT | CASSDPGARSTDTQYF
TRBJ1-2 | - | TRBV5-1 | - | TGCGCCAGCAGCCAGGGCGGCAGGGTCTATGGCTACACCTTC | CASSQGGRVYGYTF
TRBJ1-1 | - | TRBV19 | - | TGTGCCAGTAGTATGGTGGGAGGTACTGAAGCTTTCTTT | CASSMVGGTEAFF